This TCR beta chain was captured in a study of T cells after somatic rescue of genetic block. Here immunoSEQ multiplex PCR was the method, and the copy in TCRdb shows in-frame clones only, minus some. The sample carries more than 9,000 clones, roughly 70% recorded once. This clone appeared a few times. The sequencing sample was made of peripheral blood mononuclear cells (PBMCs). This receptor was obtained from a boy younger than 18.

The CDR3 sequence is CASSPGTSGRAHTQYF. The CDR3 DNA reads TGTGCCAGCAGTCCCGGGACTAGCGGGAGGGCCCATACGCAGTATTTT. V is TRBV27 and J is TRBJ2-3; 16 nucleotides align to TRBD2. J lost 7 bases, V lost 5 bases, and 6 bases had no gene match. The CDR3 totals 16 residues. In germline, CDR1 is MNHEY, CDR2 SMNVEV (reference sequence).